This T cell receptor (beta chain) was profiled in a study of technical replicates of blood from a handful of donors. V lost 5 bases and J lost 1, with 9 bases in between. CDR1 KGHSH and CDR2 LQKENI come from the germline V gene. The CDR3 contains 14 residues. Profiled with immunoSEQ multiplex PCR; TCRdb holds only in-frame clones, not every one. The sample has about 69,000 clones; about 87% are singletons. Specimen: PBMCs. This receptor was identified in a human donor in good health. Some clones in this sample may be carry-over from other donors' samples. The chain couples TRBV18 to TRBJ1-5, with unresolved D. CDR3 nucleotides: TGTGCCAGCTCAGGCGAGGGCAGCAATCAGCCCCAGCATTTT. Its protein is CASSGEGSNQPQHF.